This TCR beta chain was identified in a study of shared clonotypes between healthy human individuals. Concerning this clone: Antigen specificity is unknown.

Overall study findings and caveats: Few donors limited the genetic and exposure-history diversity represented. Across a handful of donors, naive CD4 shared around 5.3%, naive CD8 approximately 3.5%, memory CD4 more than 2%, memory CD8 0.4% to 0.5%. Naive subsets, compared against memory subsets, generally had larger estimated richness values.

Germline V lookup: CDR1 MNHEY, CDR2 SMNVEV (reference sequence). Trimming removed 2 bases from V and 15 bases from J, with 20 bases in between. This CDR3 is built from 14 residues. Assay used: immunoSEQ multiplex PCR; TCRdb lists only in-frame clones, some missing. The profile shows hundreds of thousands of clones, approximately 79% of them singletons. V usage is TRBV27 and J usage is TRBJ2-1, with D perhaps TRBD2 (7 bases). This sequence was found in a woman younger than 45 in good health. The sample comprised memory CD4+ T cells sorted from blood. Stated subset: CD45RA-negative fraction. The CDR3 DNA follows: TGTGCCAGCAGTTTAGAAGAGGGGGGAGGGAGGCCGTTCTTC. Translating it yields CASSLEEGGGRPFF.